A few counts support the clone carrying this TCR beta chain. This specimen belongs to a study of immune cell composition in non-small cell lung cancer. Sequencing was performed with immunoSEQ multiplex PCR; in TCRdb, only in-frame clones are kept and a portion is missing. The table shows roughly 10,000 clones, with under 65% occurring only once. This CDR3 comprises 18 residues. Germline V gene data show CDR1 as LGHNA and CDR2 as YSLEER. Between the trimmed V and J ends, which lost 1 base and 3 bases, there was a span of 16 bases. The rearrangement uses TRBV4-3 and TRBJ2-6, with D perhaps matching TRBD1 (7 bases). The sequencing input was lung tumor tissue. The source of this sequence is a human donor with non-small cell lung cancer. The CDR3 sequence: CASSQGRARGYGANVLTF. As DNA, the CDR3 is TGCGCCAGCAGCCAAGGGAGGGCCAGGGGGTATGGGGCCAACGTCCTGACTTTC.